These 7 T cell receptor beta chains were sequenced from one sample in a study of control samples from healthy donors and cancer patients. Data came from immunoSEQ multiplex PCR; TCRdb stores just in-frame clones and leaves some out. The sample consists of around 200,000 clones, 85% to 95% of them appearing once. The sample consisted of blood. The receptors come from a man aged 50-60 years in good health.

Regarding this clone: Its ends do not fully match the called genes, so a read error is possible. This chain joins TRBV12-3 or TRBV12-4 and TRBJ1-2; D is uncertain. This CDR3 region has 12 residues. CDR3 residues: CASSLSVSGYAF. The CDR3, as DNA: TGTGCCAGCAGTTTAAGTGTCAGTGGCTACGCCTTC.

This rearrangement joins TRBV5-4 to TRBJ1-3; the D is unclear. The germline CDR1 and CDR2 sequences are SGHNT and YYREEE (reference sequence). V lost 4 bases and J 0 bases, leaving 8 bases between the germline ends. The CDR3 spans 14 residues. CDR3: CASSPGLSGNTIYF. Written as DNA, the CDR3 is TGTGCCAGCAGCCCGGGCCTCTCTGGAAACACCATATATTTT.

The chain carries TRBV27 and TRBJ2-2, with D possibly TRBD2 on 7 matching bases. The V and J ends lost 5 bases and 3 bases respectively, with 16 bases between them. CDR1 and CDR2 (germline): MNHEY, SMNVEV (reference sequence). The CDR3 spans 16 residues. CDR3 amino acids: CASSPRRGADTGELFF. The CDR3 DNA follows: TGTGCCAGCAGTCCCCGCCGGGGGGCGGACACCGGGGAGCTGTTTTTT.

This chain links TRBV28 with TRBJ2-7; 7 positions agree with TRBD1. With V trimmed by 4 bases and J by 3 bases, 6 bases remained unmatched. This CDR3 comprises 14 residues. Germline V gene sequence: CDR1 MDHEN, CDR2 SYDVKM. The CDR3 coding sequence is TGTGCCAGCAGTTCCTCGAGACAGGGCTACGAGCAGTACGTC. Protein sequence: CASSSSRQGYEQYV.

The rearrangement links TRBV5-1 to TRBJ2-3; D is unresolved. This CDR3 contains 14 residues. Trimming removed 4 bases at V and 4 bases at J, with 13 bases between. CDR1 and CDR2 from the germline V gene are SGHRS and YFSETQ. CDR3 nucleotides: TGCGCCAGCAGCGCGGCCCTCTATCCAGATACGCAGTATTTT. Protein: CASSAALYPDTQYF.

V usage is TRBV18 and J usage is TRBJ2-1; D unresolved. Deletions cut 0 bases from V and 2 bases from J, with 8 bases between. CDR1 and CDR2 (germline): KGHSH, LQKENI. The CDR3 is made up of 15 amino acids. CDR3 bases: TGTGCCAGCTCACCACCGACACCAGCCTACAATGAGCAGTTCTTC. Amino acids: CASSPPTPAYNEQFF.

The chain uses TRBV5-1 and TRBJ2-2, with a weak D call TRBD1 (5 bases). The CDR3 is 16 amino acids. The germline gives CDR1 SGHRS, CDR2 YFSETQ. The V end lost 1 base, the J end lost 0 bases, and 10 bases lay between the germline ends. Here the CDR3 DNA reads TGCGCCAGCAGCTTGACAGGATATTCGAACACCGGGGAGCTGTTTTTT. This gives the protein CASSLTGYSNTGELFF.